Each of the 21 T cell receptor beta chains below was sequenced from the same sample in a study of graft-versus-host responses after intestinal transplantation. Sequenced by immunoSEQ multiplex PCR; TCRdb stores in-frame clones only, minus some. The data show approximately 17,000 clones, approximately 80% seen once. Tissue from the graft was processed to free its intraepithelial and lamina propria lymphocytes. The material was ileum tissue, obtained about 86 weeks after intestinal transplantation. These receptors all stem from a human patient who received an intestinal transplant, so some T cells may come from the graft donor.

This clone occurred a few times. This chain uses TRBV6-1 with TRBJ1-5; D is perhaps TRBD1 (6 bases). The germline CDR1 and CDR2 sequences are MNHNS and SASEGT. This CDR3 is built from 16 residues. V dropped 1 base and J dropped 6 bases, with 16 bases sitting between them. CDR3 amino acids: CASSEVDSREGQPQHF. The CDR3 DNA sequence: TGTGCCAGCAGTGAAGTGGACAGCAGGGAAGGTCAGCCCCAGCATTTT.

The rearrangement joins TRBV4-3 to TRBJ2-7; tentatively, D is TRBD1 or TRBD2 (5 bases each). Trimming took 0 bases from V and 3 from J, leaving 12 bases between them. In germline, CDR1 is LGHNA, CDR2 YSLEER. This CDR3 region has 15 residues. The chain's CDR3 is CASSQDPGTYYEQYF. In nucleotides, the CDR3 is TGCGCCAGCAGCCAAGATCCGGGGACCTACTACGAGCAGTACTTC.

The chain couples TRBV5-1 to TRBJ2-3; D possibly corresponds to TRBD1 (6 bases). The CDR3 covers 13 residues. Trimming took off 7 bases at V and 3 bases at J, with 12 bases between the two ends. Germline CDR1 is SGHRS and CDR2 is YFSETQ. CDR3 in amino acids: CASQGKATDTQYF. In DNA form, the CDR3 reads TGCGCCAGCCAGGGGAAAGCGACAGATACGCAGTATTTT.

This chain links TRBV27 with TRBJ2-3; D might be TRBD2 (7 bases). Germline-derived CDR1 and CDR2 are MNHEY and SMNVEV (reference sequence). Trimming pared 10 bases from V and 4 bases from J, leaving 18 bases between. This CDR3 comprises 14 residues. The CDR3 sequence is CAIPCGGAPDTQYF. The CDR3 DNA is TGTGCCATCCCTTGTGGGGGGGCCCCAGATACGCAGTATTTT.

This clone was recorded only once. J is TRBJ2-7 and V is TRBV14; no firm D call. CDR1 SGHDN and CDR2 FVKESK come from the germline V gene. The CDR3 length is 13 residues. Trimming shortened V by 3 bases and J by 4 bases, and 10 bases separated the two germline ends. The CDR3 coding sequence is TGTGCCAGCAGCCATAAACGGCCATACGAGCAGTACTTC. Translating it yields CASSHKRPYEQYF.

This chain connects TRBV5-4 to TRBJ2-7; D unresolved. V lost 4 bases, J lost 0 bases, and 11 bases lay in between. The CDR3 spans 14 residues. The V gene's germline CDR1 is SGHNT and CDR2 YYREEE (reference sequence). The CDR3 DNA reads TGTGCCAGCAGCCCCTCCCTTAGCTCCTACGAGCAGTACTTC. Protein sequence: CASSPSLSSYEQYF.

Details on this clone: In the same sample, other DNA sequences code for this CDR3. The V gene is TRBV5-6, the J gene TRBJ1-5, with 7 bases lining up with TRBD1. Looked up from germline, CDR1 is SGHDT and CDR2 is YYEEEE. This CDR3 spans 15 amino acids. V shed 1 base and J 4 bases; nucleotides not matched to a gene: 5. The CDR3 loop is CASSLNRGRNQPQHF. In DNA, the CDR3 is TGTGCCAGCAGCTTGAACAGGGGCCGAAATCAGCCCCAGCATTTT.

The chain employs TRBV29-1 and TRBJ1-1; 9 nucleotides agree with TRBD1. There are 14 residues in the CDR3. Unmatched junction bases numbered 9, after V lost 7 bases and J lost 3 bases. Germline CDR1 is SQVTM and CDR2 is ANQGSEA. CDR3 DNA sequence: TGCAGCGGGTCCCACAGGGGGCAGGACACTGAAGCTTTCTTT. Its protein product is CSGSHRGQDTEAFF.

The chain has TRBV9 and TRBJ1-6; 9 bases line up with TRBD1. The length of the CDR3 is 17 residues. The germline CDR1 and CDR2 sequences are SGDLS and YYNGEE. V was clipped by 4 bases and J by 8 bases; unmatched bases: 13. The CDR3 region is CASSRLGTGGLYSPLHF. The DNA for the CDR3 is TGTGCCAGCAGCCGCCTCGGCACAGGGGGCCTCTATTCACCCCTCCACTTT.

The V call is TRBV7-9, the J call TRBJ2-3, with 7 bases identical to TRBD2. Germline CDR1 is SEHNR and CDR2 is FQNEAQ (reference sequence). This CDR3 is 13 amino acids long. V dropped 10 bases and J dropped 3; count of bases not matched to a gene: 7. CDR3: CATRPRGTDTQYF. In DNA, the CDR3 is TGTGCCACCCGACCGCGGGGGACAGATACGCAGTATTTT. Full variable domain (rest looked up from reference TRBV7-9 and TRBJ2-3): DTGVSQNPRHKITKRGQNVTFRCDPISEHNRLYWYRQTLGQGPEFLTYFQNEAQLEKSRLLSDRFSAERPKGSFSTLEIQRTEQGDSAMYLCATRPRGTDTQYFGPGTRLTVL.

The chain joins TRBV10-3 to TRBJ1-1; TRBD1 might be the D (5 bases). Per the germline V gene, CDR1 is ENHRY and CDR2 is SYGVKD. The CDR3 is 13 amino acids. The ends were cut back, 6 bases at V and 7 bases at J, with 15 bases in the middle. CDR3 region: CAISAIERGEAFF. As DNA, the CDR3 is TGTGCCATCAGCGCTATTGAGAGGGGTGAAGCTTTCTTT.

The chain employs TRBV18 and TRBJ2-5; tentative D call: TRBD1 (5 bases). V was clipped by 5 bases and J by 4 bases, with 14 bases between them. Per the germline V gene, CDR1 is KGHSH and CDR2 is LQKENI. The CDR3 totals 14 residues. The CDR3 reads CASSLAGFGETQYF. The CDR3 coding sequence is TGTGCCAGCTCATTAGCAGGGTTCGGAGAGACCCAGTACTTC.

The chain couples TRBV27 to TRBJ2-4; D unclear. CDR1 and CDR2 (germline): MNHEY, SMNVEV (reference sequence). CDR3 length equals 12 residues. Trimming pared 10 bases from V and 8 bases from J, leaving 15 bases between. CDR3 nucleotide sequence: TGTGCCACCCCGCTTAAGGGTGACATTCAGTACTTC. Its translation: CATPLKGDIQYF.

This clone showed up just once. V usage is TRBV5-1 and J usage is TRBJ2-1, with TRBD1 identical over 7 bases. Losses at the gene ends were 3 bases for V and 8 bases for J; bases not matched to a gene: 8. CDR1 is SGHRS and CDR2 is YFSETQ in the germline V gene. The CDR3 totals 14 residues. CDR3 DNA: TGCGCCAGCAGCTACAATACAGGGGCAGATGAGCAGTTCTTC. The encoded protein is CASSYNTGADEQFF.

The chain joins TRBV5-1 to TRBJ1-2; 9 nucleotides line up with TRBD1. This CDR3 comprises 13 residues. Germline trimming cut 2 bases from V and 6 bases from J; bases unmatched to any gene: 2. Germline CDR1 is SGHRS and CDR2 is YFSETQ. CDR3 DNA sequence: TGCGCCAGCAGCTTTACAGGGGGCGATGGCTACACCTTC. Its translation: CASSFTGGDGYTF.

V usage is TRBV7-8 and J usage is TRBJ1-6; D gene ambiguous. The V gene lost 4 bases and the J gene lost 5 bases, with 9 bases spanning the gap. This CDR3 is built from 14 residues. CDR1 and CDR2 from the germline V gene are SGHVS and FQNEAQ. The CDR3 reads CASSSGVDNSPLHF. CDR3 nucleotide sequence: TGTGCCAGCAGCTCGGGAGTTGATAATTCACCCCTCCACTTT.

This clone was seen a few times. The gene calls are TRBV12-5 and TRBJ1-3; no reliable D call. CDR3 size: 14 residues. The V gene lost 5 bases and the J gene lost 0 bases, with 8 bases spanning the gap. Germline CDR1 LGHNT, CDR2 FRNRAP. The CDR3 loop reads CASGLGSSGNTIYF. CDR3 bases: TGTGCTAGTGGTCTGGGCAGCTCTGGAAACACCATATATTTT.

This chain uses TRBV2 with TRBJ2-7; D not resolved. Germline V gives CDR1 SNHLY, CDR2 FYNNEI. V lost 8 bases and J 0 bases, leaving 17 bases between the germline ends. The CDR3 spans 15 residues. In nucleotides, the CDR3 is TGTGCCAGCCGCCTATTTGGTTTAAGCTCCTACGAGCAGTACTTC. It specifies CASRLFGLSSYEQYF.

The chain carries TRBV4-2 and TRBJ1-5; 7 bases line up with TRBD1. The CDR3 sequence is 16 residues long. The germline V gene has CDR1 LGHNA and CDR2 YNFKEQ. The J segment lost 2 bases and the V segment lost 4 bases, leaving 8 bases of the junction unmatched. The CDR3, as DNA: TGTGCCAGCAGCCGCTCACAGGGGAATGGCAATCAGCCCCAGCATTTT. This codes for CASSRSQGNGNQPQHF.

The chain recombines TRBV6-1 with TRBJ2-5, with D perhaps matching TRBD2 (6 bases). Per the germline V gene, CDR1 is MNHNS and CDR2 is SASEGT. This CDR3 region has 14 residues. Trimming shortened V by 7 bases and J by 7 bases, and 19 bases separated the two germline ends. This CDR3 is CASKLMGRGGTQYF. CDR3 sequence (DNA): TGTGCCAGCAAACTCATGGGGCGGGGCGGGACCCAGTACTTC.

The J gene is TRBJ2-7, the V gene TRBV10-1; D might be TRBD1 (6 bases). The CDR3 spans 13 residues. V shed 4 bases and J shed 5 bases, with 12 bases lying between them. Germline CDR1 and CDR2: WNHNN and SYGVQD (reference sequence). CDR3 region: CASSASRGDEQYF. The CDR3 bases are TGCGCCAGCAGTGCTTCCAGGGGCGACGAGCAGTACTTC.